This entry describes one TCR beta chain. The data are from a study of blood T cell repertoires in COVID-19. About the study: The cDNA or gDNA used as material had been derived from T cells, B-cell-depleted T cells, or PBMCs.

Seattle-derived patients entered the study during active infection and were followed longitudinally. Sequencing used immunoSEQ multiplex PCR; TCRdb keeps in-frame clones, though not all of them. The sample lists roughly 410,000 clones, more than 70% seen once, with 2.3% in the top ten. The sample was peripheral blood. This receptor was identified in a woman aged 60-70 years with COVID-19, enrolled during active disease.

DNA of the CDR3: TGTGCCAGCAGCTTCGACAGGGTTCCCTATGAAGCTTTCTTT. As protein: CASSFDRVPYEAFF. The chain joins TRBV7-3 to TRBJ1-1; 7 bases are shared with TRBD1. The CDR3 length is 14 residues. Trimming at V came to 3 bases and at J to 7 bases, leaving 8 bases not matched to a gene. The germline CDR1 and CDR2 sequences are SGHTA and FQGTGA.